A selection of T cell receptor beta chains follows, all from one sample in a study of early T cells in non-severe SARS-CoV-2 infection. In TCRdb, the 5' RACE reads were re-called with MiXCR into one record per CDR3 protein. The sample records 65,000 to 75,000 distinct CDR3 sequences, approximately 13% being singletons. The sample comprised whole blood. Receptors were obtained from an adult who was a healthcare worker with PCR-confirmed SARS-CoV-2 infection or an uninfected control (not recorded which). CDR3s include the opening cysteine and the closing phenylalanine or tryptophan. The D gene is left open where the match is weak. Size is stated for part of the rows, as once, few or many counts, or as a class when the clone is expanded.

many	TRBV10-2	NA	TRBJ2-5	TGCGCCAGCAGTGCGAACCAGGAGACCCAGTACTTC	CASSANQETQYF
NA	TRBV12-5	TRBD2	TRBJ2-7	TGTGCTAGTGGAACAACCTCTAGCGGGAGAAGCTCCTACGAGCAGTACTTC	CASGTTSSGRSSYEQYF
many	TRBV11-2	NA	TRBJ2-2	TGTGCCAGCAGCTGGGGCGGAACCACCGGGGAGCTGTTTTTT	CASSWGGTTGELFF
many	TRBV11-2	TRBD1	TRBJ1-1	TGTGCCAGCAGTACACAGGGGATGAACACTGAAGCTTTCTTT	CASSTQGMNTEAFF
few	TRBV12-3/TRBV12-4	TRBD1	TRBJ1-1	TGTGCCAGTGCAAGGGGGCGTACTGAAGCTTTCTTT	CASARGRTEAFF
NA	TRBV7-9	NA	TRBJ1-5	TGTGCCAGCAGCACATCAGGGGGCAATCAGCCCCAGCATTTT	CASSTSGGNQPQHF
few	TRBV12-3/TRBV12-4	TRBD1	TRBJ1-5	TGTGCCAGCAGTTCAAACCCCGGGACAGGTAATCAGCCCCAGCATTTT	CASSSNPGTGNQPQHF
few	TRBV2	TRBD2	TRBJ2-1	TGTGCCAGCAGTGAAGCGCGGGGGGAGCAGTTCTTC	CASSEARGEQFF
many	TRBV11-2	NA	TRBJ2-7	TGTGCCAGCAGCTACGGTCAGATCTACGAGCAGTACTTC	CASSYGQIYEQYF
NA	TRBV29-1	NA	TRBJ2-3	TGCAGCGTCCCTGGGCAGGGGACAGATACGCAGTATTTT	CSVPGQGTDTQYF
few	TRBV25-1	NA	TRBJ2-7	TGTGCCAGCAGTGAAAACTACGAGCAGTACTTC	CASSENYEQYF
NA	TRBV7-7	NA	TRBJ1-3	TGTGCTAGCAGCCCCGGGGCGAGCTCTGGAAACACCATATATTTT	CASSPGASSGNTIYF
NA	TRBV11-2	TRBD2	TRBJ2-5	TGTGCCAGCAGCTTTGGGCGGGAGGAAGAGACCCAGTACTTC	CASSFGREEETQYF
few	TRBV9	TRBD2	TRBJ2-1	TGTGCCAGCAGCCCAGGAATTGGACTAGCGGGAGCCGTGATTTTCTCAAGTGAGCAGTTCTTC	CASSPGIGLAGAVIFSSEQFF
many	TRBV4-2	NA	TRBJ1-5	TGTGCCAGCAGCCAAGTTGAGGTTAATCAGCCCCAGCATTTT	CASSQVEVNQPQHF
NA	TRBV9	NA	TRBJ2-3	TGTGCCAGCAGTCCGAGGGGCCGGGAAACAGATACGCAGTATTTT	CASSPRGRETDTQYF
few	TRBV7-2	TRBD1	TRBJ1-2	TGTGCCAGCAGCCGGGACAGGGGGCTCTATGGCTACACCTTC	CASSRDRGLYGYTF
many	TRBV5-6	NA	TRBJ2-6	TGTGCCAGCAGCTTTATCGTGGGGGGAATAAAGTCCCACGTCCTGACTTTC	CASSFIVGGIKSHVLTF
NA	TRBV20-1	TRBD2	TRBJ2-5	TGCAGTGCTAGAGTAGCGGGGTGGGAGACCCAGTACTTC	CSARVAGWETQYF
NA	TRBV6-2/TRBV6-3	NA	TRBJ2-3	TGTGCCAGCGTGGAGGAGGGCAGGACAGATACGCAGTATTTT	CASVEEGRTDTQYF
few	TRBV19	NA	TRBJ1-4	TGTGCCAGTAGTACGCGAAAGACAGCTTCTAATGAAAAACTGTTTTTT	CASSTRKTASNEKLFF
NA	TRBV29-1	NA	TRBJ1-1	TGCAGCGTTAGAGGACAGAGGAACACTGAAGCTTTCTTT	CSVRGQRNTEAFF
NA	TRBV6-6	TRBD2	TRBJ2-1	TGTGCCAGCAGTACCCCGGGACTAGCGGGAGTGGCCTACAATGAGCAGTTCTTC	CASSTPGLAGVAYNEQFF
NA	TRBV18	NA	TRBJ1-6	TGTGCCAGCTCACCGCAACTTTATGACAGGAGACCTTCACCCCTCCACTTT	CASSPQLYDRRPSPLHF
many	TRBV18	NA	TRBJ2-6	TGTGCCAGCTCACCCCGGGAGGGGGCCAACGTCCTGACTTTC	CASSPREGANVLTF
NA	TRBV6-2/TRBV6-3	NA	TRBJ2-3	TGTGCCAGCAGGACAGGCCACCGACGCGGTACGCAGTATTTT	CASRTGHRRGTQYF